This T cell receptor (beta chain) was sequenced for a study of blood T cells in healthy people across ages. Sample-barcoded 5' priming and a J-beta primer mix drove a second PCR of roughly 6 to 12 cycles. Each cDNA molecule, via a template-switch adaptor with 12 random nucleotides, was tagged. Each sample yielded at least 3 million CDR3-containing paired-end reads. Via MiXCR, TCRdb re-called the 5' RACE reads, giving one row per CDR3 protein. The profile shows around 1.5 million distinct CDR3 sequences, about 32% of them singletons. Only one count was recorded for this clonotype. With 3 bases clipped from V and 5 bases from J, the junction kept 5 bases outside the gene matches. This CDR3 comprises 15 residues. Germline V CDR1 and CDR2: WNHNN, SYGVQD (reference sequence).

The sequenced sample was blood. The chain employs TRBV10-1 and TRBJ2-3; 10 positions agree with TRBD2. The origin of this receptor is a woman aged 30 to 39 in good health. DNA of the CDR3: TGCGCCAGCAGTGACCCAGCGGGAGGGATAGATACGCAGTATTTT. Its protein is CASSDPAGGIDTQYF.